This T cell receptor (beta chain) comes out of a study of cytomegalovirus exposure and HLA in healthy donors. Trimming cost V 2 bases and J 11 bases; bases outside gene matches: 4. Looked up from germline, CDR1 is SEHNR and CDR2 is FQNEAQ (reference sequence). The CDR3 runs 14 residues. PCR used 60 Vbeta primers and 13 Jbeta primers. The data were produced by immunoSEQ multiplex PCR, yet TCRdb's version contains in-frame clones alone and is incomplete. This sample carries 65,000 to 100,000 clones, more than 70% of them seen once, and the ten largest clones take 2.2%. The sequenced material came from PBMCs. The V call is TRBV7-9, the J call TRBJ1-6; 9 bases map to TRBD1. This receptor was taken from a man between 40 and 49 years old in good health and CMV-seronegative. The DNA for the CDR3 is TGTGCCAGCAGCTTAATACAGGGGGCGGCACCCCTCCACTTT. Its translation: CASSLIQGAAPLHF.